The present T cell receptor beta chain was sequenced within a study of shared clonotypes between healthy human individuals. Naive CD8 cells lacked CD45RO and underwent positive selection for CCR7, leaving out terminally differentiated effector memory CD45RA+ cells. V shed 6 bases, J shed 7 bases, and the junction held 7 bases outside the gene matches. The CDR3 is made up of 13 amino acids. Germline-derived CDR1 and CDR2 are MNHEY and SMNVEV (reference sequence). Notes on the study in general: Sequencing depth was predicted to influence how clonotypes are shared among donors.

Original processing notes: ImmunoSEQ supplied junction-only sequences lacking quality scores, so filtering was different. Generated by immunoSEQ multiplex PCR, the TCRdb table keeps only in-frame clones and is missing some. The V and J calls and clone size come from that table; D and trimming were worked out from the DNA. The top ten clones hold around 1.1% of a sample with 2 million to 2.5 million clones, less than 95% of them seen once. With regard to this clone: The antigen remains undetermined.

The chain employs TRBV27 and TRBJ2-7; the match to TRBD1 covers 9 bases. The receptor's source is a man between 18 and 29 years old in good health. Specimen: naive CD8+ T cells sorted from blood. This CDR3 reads CASSLQGAAEQYF. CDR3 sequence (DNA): TGTGCCAGCAGCTTACAGGGGGCGGCTGAGCAGTACTTC.